This T cell receptor (beta chain) was captured in a study of blood T cell repertoires in COVID-19 (dated by TCRdb to the early 2020s). With respect to the entire study: Samples from collaborators originated in the United States, Italy and Spain and spanned both the acute and convalescent phases of COVID-19. The repertoires were released in a freely available public database meant as a resource for research on the immune response to SARS-CoV-2. The samples were drawn from two sources: the first 160 participants of the ongoing ImmuneRACE study, and over 950 subjects contributed by 6 global collaborators. Sample metadata almost always included a de-identified subject ID, COVID-19 status, age in years and sex. The dataset comprised deeply sampled blood TCRbeta repertoires from subjects exposed to, actively infected with, or recovered from COVID-19. The material from the prospective study consisted of cDNA or gDNA derived from T cells, B-cell-depleted T cells, or PBMCs. HLA class I and class II types, where available, came from metadata supplied by the sample provider rather than from assay-based typing. Findings and caveats that apply to the study as a whole: How much clinical and demographic metadata was included differed by source and by participant, and the metadata was provided uncurated.

V gives up 3 bases and J gives up 4 bases, and the segment between their germline ends measures 7 bases. The CDR3, cysteine through phenylalanine, is 13 amino acids long. The sequence is cut down to CDR3 DNA, 39 bases in frame from base 1. According to the germline V gene (reference sequence), CDR1 reads LNHDA and CDR2 reads SQIVND. In the prospective study, participants were 18 to 89 years old, resided in 25 or so geographic areas of the United States, and were enrolled through a virtual design. In the prospective study, cohorts were assigned on the basis of participant-reported clinical history obtained from a screening survey and a study questionnaire. Recovered participants in ImmuneRACE Cohort 3 were defined as having two consecutive negative NP/OP PCR tests, clearance from a healthcare professional, or resolution of symptoms. In the prospective study, whole blood, serum and a nasopharyngeal or oropharyngeal swab were collected from each participant by mobile phlebotomists. Prospective study participants could optionally give additional blood draws and questionnaires over an approximately 2-month period. Before DNA extraction, blood samples from the prospective study were shipped at room temperature or frozen.

With regard to this clone: Its antigen has not been determined. Per-base quality was not reported, and no clone a single base away is much larger than it.

TCRbeta CDR3 regions were amplified from genomic DNA by means of the immunoSEQ Assay, a bias-controlled multiplex PCR. Per the original workflow: Within the assay, amplification of reference gene primers was used to estimate how many nucleated cells each sample contained. To quantify the absolute abundance of each unique TCRbeta CDR3 rearrangement, sequence reads were collapsed and filtered. Productive Simpson clonality was computed per sample as the square root of Simpson's diversity index over productive rearrangements. As stored in TCRdb, this immuneACCESS dataset retains in-frame rearrangements with V and J assigned. A fraction of the clones does not appear; measured against another copy, unresolved V genes explain less than half of the discrepancy, and the remainder lacks a known reason. The DNA gave D and trimming, while V, J and clone size come from that table. The sample table lists fewer than 400,000 clones, roughly 88% of them with a count of one. The ten largest clonotypes hold less than 2.5% of the sample.

The sample was PBMCs or T cells enriched from blood (not recorded which). The sequence derives from a young man who had recovered from COVID-19. Rearrangement joined TRBV19 to TRBJ2-1; the D gene is not confidently resolved. The sequenced DNA: TGTGCCAGTAGTATCGGAGTTTACAATGAGCAGTTCTTC. Its translation reads: CASSIGVYNEQFF.